Below are 3 T cell receptor beta chains sequenced from a single sample in a study of blood T cell repertoires in COVID-19. TCRdb's table, derived via immunoSEQ multiplex PCR, lists solely in-frame clones and lacks some. Among about 170,000 clones listed, approximately 91% were seen once. Sequencing was carried out using peripheral blood. These TCRs come from a man between 18 and 35 years old with COVID-19, enrolled during active disease.

V is TRBV28 and J is TRBJ2-7; 8 bases agree with TRBD1. The trim removed 3 bases at V and 7 bases at J, leaving 14 bases unmatched. The length of the CDR3 is 16 residues. Per germline, CDR1 MDHEN and CDR2 SYDVKM. The CDR3 region is CASSLPAGTGAMEQYF. CDR3 nucleotide sequence: TGTGCCAGCAGTTTGCCCGCCGGGACAGGAGCCATGGAGCAGTACTTC. Full variable domain (remainder filled in from reference TRBV28 and TRBJ2-7): DVKVTQSSRYLVKRTGEKVFLECVQDMDHENMFWYRQDPGLGLRLIYFSYDVKMKEKGDIPEGYSVSREKKERFSLILESASTNQTSMYLCASSLPAGTGAMEQYFGPGTRLTVT.

The chain links TRBV27 to TRBJ2-5; 7 bases align to TRBD1. There are 16 residues in the CDR3. The germline gives CDR1 MNHEY, CDR2 SMNVEV (reference sequence). V dropped 5 bases and J dropped 3; count of bases not matched to a gene: 12. CDR3 in amino acids: CASSPKPGQKEETQYF. Here the CDR3 DNA reads TGTGCCAGCAGTCCCAAGCCGGGACAGAAAGAAGAGACCCAGTACTTC.

The J gene is TRBJ1-2, the V gene TRBV5-1, with 11 positions matching TRBD1. Germline V gene data show CDR1 as SGHRS and CDR2 as YFSETQ. This CDR3 comprises 16 residues. Trimming took 4 bases from V and 8 from J; bases not matched to a gene: 13. In nucleotides, the CDR3 is TGCGCCAGCAGCCCTGACAGGGCGGACAGGGGGCACGGCTACACCTTC. It translates to CASSPDRADRGHGYTF.